The 28 T cell receptor beta chains listed next were all sequenced from one sample in a study of identical twins. TCRdb fed the 5' RACE reads into MiXCR, producing one record per CDR3 protein. The table includes 1.5 million or so distinct CDR3 sequences, about 32% detected once. The sequenced material came from cord blood. Receptor source: a newborn girl in good health.

This clonotype came up many times. The chain is built from TRBV20-1 and TRBJ2-7; D is perhaps TRBD1 or TRBD2 (5 bases each). There are 13 residues in the CDR3. Trimming shortened V by 8 bases and J by 0 bases, and 14 bases separated the two germline ends. The germline V gene encodes CDR1 DFQATT and CDR2 SNEGSKA (reference sequence). Written as DNA, the CDR3 is TGCAGTAACTCGGGGCGCCTCTCCTACGAGCAGTACTTC. Its protein is CSNSGRLSYEQYF.

The chain is built from TRBV6-6 and TRBJ1-4, with D perhaps TRBD1 (6 bases). V lost 5 bases and J 13 bases, leaving 23 bases between the germline ends. The CDR3 totals 15 residues. Germline V gene sequence: CDR1 MNHNY, CDR2 SVGAGI (reference sequence). CDR3 region: CASSNGGPRVEGLFF. CDR3 coding DNA: TGTGCCAGCAGTAACGGGGGGCCCAGGGTTGAGGGACTGTTTTTT.

This rearrangement joins TRBV20-1 to TRBJ2-7, with D maybe TRBD2 (5 bases). Trimming removed 6 bases from V and 4 bases from J, with 16 bases in between. The CDR3 runs 13 residues. Germline V gives CDR1 DFQATT, CDR2 SNEGSKA (reference sequence). The CDR3 nucleotides are TGCAGTGCCGTCGGGAACAGCAAATACGAGCAGTACTTC. Amino acid sequence: CSAVGNSKYEQYF.

V usage is TRBV29-1 and J usage is TRBJ1-3; maybe TRBD1 (6 bases). Between the trimmed V and J ends, which lost 0 bases and 0 bases, there was a span of 12 bases. CDR1 SQVTM and CDR2 ANQGSEA come from the germline V gene. The CDR3 runs to 16 residues. CDR3 DNA sequence: TGCAGCGTTGAAGATCCGGGGACAAACTCTGGAAACACCATATATTTT. Its translation is CSVEDPGTNSGNTIYF.

This clonotype was counted a few times. The rearrangement uses TRBV29-1 and TRBJ2-1; D may correspond to TRBD1 or TRBD2 (5 bases each). Germline loops: CDR1 SQVTM, CDR2 ANQGSEA. The CDR3 runs to 13 residues. Trimming cost V 1 base and J 9 bases, with 13 bases left between them. CDR3 bases: TGCAGCGTTGAAGCAGGGTTTGAGGGTGAGCAGTTCTTC. Its translation: CSVEAGFEGEQFF.

In this sample, this clonotype turned up a few times. The chain joins TRBV6-1 to TRBJ1-1; D unresolved. CDR1 and CDR2 from the germline V gene are MNHNS and SASEGT. The germline V and J ends were trimmed by 2 bases and 1 base, with 5 bases remaining between them. The CDR3 runs to 13 residues. CDR3 in DNA: TGTGCCAGCAGTGAAAGGGAGAACACTGAAGCTTTCTTT. Amino acid sequence: CASSERENTEAFF.

This clonotype has only a few counts. This chain uses TRBV7-2 with TRBJ2-3; 15 bases fit TRBD2. The germline V gene has CDR1 SGHTA and CDR2 FQGNSA. J lost 4 bases, V lost 5 bases, and 4 bases had no gene match. This CDR3 is 16 amino acids long. CDR3 sequence (DNA): TGTGCCAGCAGCCGGACTAGCGGGGGGGCATCAGATACGCAGTATTTT. It codes for CASSRTSGGASDTQYF.

V and J are TRBV20-1 and TRBJ2-7, with unresolved D. Germline V gene sequence: CDR1 DFQATT, CDR2 SNEGSKA (reference sequence). Trimming pared 0 bases from V and 4 bases from J, leaving 10 bases between. The CDR3 is made up of 13 amino acids. The CDR3: CSARDQEGYEQYF. In DNA, the CDR3 is TGCAGTGCTAGAGATCAGGAAGGATACGAGCAGTACTTC.

The table lists this clonotype with a few counts. This chain joins TRBV9 and TRBJ2-4, with TRBD2 as a possible D gene (7 bases). Trimming took off 0 bases at V and 7 bases at J, with 14 bases between the two ends. The germline CDR1 and CDR2 sequences are SGDLS and YYNGEE. The CDR3 totals 15 residues. The CDR3 nucleotides are TGTGCCAGCAGCGTAGGGGGGGCGCGGGGGAACATTCAGTACTTC. It translates to CASSVGGARGNIQYF.

This clonotype was found many times. This sequence joins TRBV5-1 and TRBJ2-5; D unclear. The length of the CDR3 is 13 residues. The V end was cut by 2 bases, the J end by 0 bases, with 5 bases between. Germline V lookup: CDR1 SGHRS, CDR2 YFSETQ. CDR3 bases: TGCGCCAGCAGCTTTATCTACCAAGAGACCCAGTACTTC. This sequence encodes CASSFIYQETQYF.

This clonotype was counted a few times. The chain recombines TRBV7-2 with TRBJ2-1; TRBD2 matches at 11 bases. Germline-derived CDR1 and CDR2 are SGHTA and FQGNSA. The CDR3 sequence is 17 residues long. Unmatched junction bases numbered 10, after V lost 5 bases and J lost 4 bases. The CDR3 is CASSAHLAGGRYNEQFF. CDR3 in DNA: TGTGCCAGCAGCGCCCATCTAGCGGGGGGCCGTTACAATGAGCAGTTCTTC.

The rearrangement links TRBV27 to TRBJ2-7, with D possibly being TRBD1 or TRBD2 (5 bases each). This CDR3 spans 14 amino acids. CDR1 is MNHEY, CDR2 SMNVEV, per germline (reference sequence). Deletions cut 3 bases from V and 2 bases from J, with 11 bases between. The DNA of the CDR3 is TGTGCCAGCAGTTTCGGGGCTATTCCCTACGAGCAGTACTTC. Protein sequence: CASSFGAIPYEQYF.

The genes are TRBV2 and TRBJ2-1, with TRBD2 as a possible D gene (6 bases). The V end was cut by 6 bases, the J end by 0 bases, with 9 bases between. The CDR3 consists of 14 residues. Germline values: CDR1 SNHLY, CDR2 FYNNEI. CDR3 DNA: TGTGCCAGCAGGTTGGAGGGCTCCTACAATGAGCAGTTCTTC. Its protein is CASRLEGSYNEQFF.

The gene calls are TRBV4-2 and TRBJ2-5, with TRBD2 as a possible D gene (6 bases). The CDR3 has 14 amino acids. Trimming took off 3 bases at V and 2 bases at J, with 10 bases between the two ends. The germline V gene has CDR1 LGHNA and CDR2 YNFKEQ. For the CDR3, the DNA is TGTGCCAGCAGCCATGTCCGGGGGCAAGAGACCCAGTACTTC. The encoded protein is CASSHVRGQETQYF.

The chain links TRBV20-1 to TRBJ1-2; no firm D call. The CDR3 has 15 residues. Germline V CDR1 and CDR2: DFQATT, SNEGSKA (reference sequence). Between the trimmed V and J ends, which lost 0 bases and 3 bases, there was a span of 14 bases. The CDR3 region has the DNA TGCAGTGCTAGAGAAGGTTGGGGAGGGTACTATGGCTACACCTTC. Translated: CSAREGWGGYYGYTF.

This clonotype was recorded at least ten times. This chain uses TRBV7-2 with TRBJ1-5; D uncertain. CDR3 length: 14 residues. V lost 4 bases to trimming and J lost 3 bases, with 10 bases between them. Germline V lookup: CDR1 SGHTA, CDR2 FQGNSA. The CDR3 region has the DNA TGTGCCAGCAGCTCAGGAGGCCTCAATCAGCCCCAGCATTTT. Translated, it gives CASSSGGLNQPQHF.

This clonotype was seen only a few times. This chain connects TRBV2 to TRBJ2-7, with 12 positions matching TRBD2. With 4 bases clipped from V and 6 bases from J, the junction kept 4 bases outside the gene matches. The CDR3 consists of 14 residues. Per germline, CDR1 SNHLY and CDR2 FYNNEI. CDR3 coding DNA: TGTGCCAGCAGTGTGGGACTAGCGGGTTCCGAGCAGTACTTC. Protein: CASSVGLAGSEQYF.

A few counts support this clonotype. The V gene is TRBV27, the J gene TRBJ2-5; 7 bases fit TRBD1. CDR3 length equals 15 residues. In germline, CDR1 is MNHEY, CDR2 SMNVEV (reference sequence). V lost 1 base and J lost 2; bases outside the gene matches: 4. Here the CDR3 DNA reads TGTGCCAGCAGTTTATTGGGACAGTCTCAAGAGACCCAGTACTTC. Its translation is CASSLLGQSQETQYF.

The chain couples TRBV4-2 to TRBJ1-5; D gene uncertain. Germline lookup yields CDR1 LGHNA and CDR2 YNFKEQ. Deletions cut 1 base from V and 3 bases from J, with 16 bases between. This CDR3 is 17 amino acids long. CDR3 nucleotides: TGTGCCAGCAGCCAAGGGGGTGGGAGGAGAGACAATCAGCCCCAGCATTTT. Translating gives CASSQGGGRRDNQPQHF.

As concerns this clonotype: At one end the junction does not follow the germline gene, possibly because of a read error. The chain couples TRBV18 to TRBJ1-4; D unclear. In germline, CDR1 is KGHSH, CDR2 LQKENI. This CDR3 region has 14 residues. DNA of the CDR3: TGTGCCAGCACACCACGCGCGATAGTTGAAAAACTGTTTTTT. Its protein is CASTPRAIVEKLFF.

Regarding this clonotype: The final CDR3 position lacks the conserved phenylalanine or tryptophan, pointing to a likely read error. The chain carries TRBV11-1 and TRBJ2-1, with D uncertain. This CDR3 is built from 12 residues. Germline-derived CDR1 and CDR2 are SGHAT and FQDESV (reference sequence). CDR3 bases: TGTGCCGGCAGCTTACTGGGGAATGAGCAGTTCATC. As protein: CAGSLLGNEQFI.

The chain employs TRBV20-1 and TRBJ2-5; 8 bases agree with TRBD2. Germline loops: CDR1 DFQATT, CDR2 SNEGSKA (reference sequence). V lost 3 bases to trimming and J lost 2 bases; unmatched junction nucleotides: 2. The CDR3 has 13 residues. The CDR3 is CSASQRGQETQYF. The CDR3 coding sequence is TGCAGTGCTAGTCAGCGGGGGCAAGAGACCCAGTACTTC.

The chain combines TRBV5-1 with TRBJ2-5, with TRBD2 matching over 10 bases. Trimming at V came to 1 base and at J to 2 bases, leaving 5 bases not matched to a gene. In germline, CDR1 is SGHRS, CDR2 YFSETQ. The CDR3 is made up of 16 amino acids. CDR3 amino acids: CASSLWGTSEQETQYF. The CDR3 bases are TGCGCCAGCAGCTTGTGGGGGACTAGCGAGCAAGAGACCCAGTACTTC.

This clonotype turned up a few times. The chain links TRBV28 to TRBJ2-5, with a weak D call TRBD2 (6 bases). Germline CDR1 reads MDHEN; CDR2 reads SYDVKM. CDR3 size: 13 residues. V was trimmed by 3 bases and J by 11 bases, leaving 16 bases between them. CDR3 bases: TGTGCCAGCAGTTTTGGAGGGTCGGATGAGCAGTACTTC. Translating gives CASSFGGSDEQYF.

This clonotype was detected a few times. The chain couples TRBV5-1 to TRBJ2-1; 11 bases are a match to TRBD2. This CDR3 is built from 14 residues. CDR1 SGHRS and CDR2 YFSETQ come from the germline V gene. J lost 5 bases, V lost 5 bases, and 3 bases had no gene match. CDR3 loop: CASRWTSGHNEQFF. The CDR3, as DNA: TGCGCCAGCAGGTGGACTAGCGGGCACAATGAGCAGTTCTTC.

CDR3 loop: CASWGGQLNNQPQHF. For the CDR3, the DNA is TGTGCCAGCTGGGGGGGACAGTTAAACAATCAGCCCCAGCATTTT. The chain uses TRBV6-1 and TRBJ1-5; 7 nucleotides line up with TRBD1. Germline CDR1 MNHNS, CDR2 SASEGT. J gave up 3 bases and V 8 bases, and 10 bases lay outside the gene matches. The CDR3 is 15 amino acids.

This clonotype came up a few times. In nucleotides, the CDR3 is TGTGCCAGCAGTTACGGACAGAAATACTACGAGCAGTACTTC. This encodes CASSYGQKYYEQYF. The V gene is TRBV6-2 or TRBV6-3, the J gene TRBJ2-7, with D possibly matching TRBD1 (6 bases). The CDR3 is 14 residues long. V was trimmed by 2 bases and J by 3 bases, leaving 11 bases between them. The germline CDR1 and CDR2 sequences are MNHEY and SVGEGT.

This CDR3 is CASSEVNYEQYF. The CDR3 DNA reads as TGTGCCAGCAGCGAAGTAAACTACGAGCAGTACTTC. The J gene is TRBJ2-4, the V gene TRBV5-5; no clear D. Judging by the DNA end, TRBJ2-7 fits better; the J call may be wrong. This CDR3 region has 12 residues. CDR1 is SGHKS and CDR2 is YYEKEE in the germline V gene (reference sequence).